This T cell receptor beta chain comes out of a study of OX40 agonist ivuxolimab in advanced cancers. Data came from immunoSEQ multiplex PCR; TCRdb stores just in-frame clones and leaves some out. This sample yields roughly 9,900 clones, of which over 65% are seen a single time; about a fifth belongs to the top ten. Germline V lookup: CDR1 LNHDA, CDR2 SQIVND (reference sequence). This CDR3 has 12 residues. The V and J ends lost 10 bases and 4 bases, in that order; junction bases with no gene match: 5. At baseline, cycle 4 day 1, and cycle 7 day 1, blood was sampled. This chain connects TRBV19 to TRBJ1-2; TRBD1 agrees at 8 bases. This specimen consisted of CD4+ or CD8+ T cells sorted from blood, obtained in a trial of the OX40 agonist ivuxolimab. The source is an adult with an advanced solid tumor such as melanoma, head and neck, liver or kidney cancer. The CDR3 DNA is TGTGCCATTCACAGGGGGGGCTATGGCTACACCTTC. Its protein product is CAIHRGGYGYTF.